One and the same sample provided the 3 T cell receptor beta chains below, sequenced in a study of T cells after yellow fever vaccination. TCRdb independently ran MiXCR on the 5' RACE reads; one entry per CDR3 protein. The table shows 600,000 to 750,000 distinct CDR3 sequences, with about 12% occurring only once. Sequencing was performed on PBMCs, taken on the day of the yellow fever booster vaccination. The receptors were sampled from a man younger than 40 who received the YFV17D yellow fever vaccine.

The gene calls are TRBV7-2 and TRBJ2-3; 9 bases fit TRBD1. Germline V lookup: CDR1 SGHTA, CDR2 FQGNSA. The V and J ends lost 3 bases and 4 bases, in that order; junction bases with no gene match: 5. The CDR3 contains 15 residues. CDR3 in amino acids: CASSLNRGRADTQYF. In DNA form, the CDR3 reads TGTGCCAGCAGCTTGAACAGGGGGCGTGCAGATACGCAGTATTTT. Full variable domain (missing parts from reference TRBV7-2 and TRBJ2-3): GAGVSQSPSNKVTEKGKDVELRCDPISGHTALYWYRQSLGQGLEFLIYFQGNSAPDKSGLPSDRFSAERTGGSVSTLTIQRTQQEDSAVYLCASSLNRGRADTQYFGPGTRLTVL.

The chain uses TRBV6-1 and TRBJ1-2; D might be TRBD1 (5 bases). The CDR3 covers 14 residues. Looked up from germline, CDR1 is MNHNS and CDR2 is SASEGT. The ends were cut back, 6 bases at V and 4 bases at J, with 15 bases in the middle. This CDR3 is CASRPPGRPYGYTF. CDR3 nucleotide sequence: TGTGCCAGCAGGCCTCCGGGGCGCCCCTATGGCTACACCTTC.

The chain combines TRBV28 with TRBJ2-1, with 9 bases lining up with TRBD2. Germline V CDR1 and CDR2: MDHEN, SYDVKM. CDR3 length: 15 residues. After removal of 3 bases from V and 8 bases from J, the junction contained 8 bases not matched to a gene. CDR3 sequence: CASSFSGSFVDEQFF. Written as DNA, the CDR3 is TGTGCCAGCAGTTTTAGCGGGAGTTTTGTAGATGAGCAGTTCTTC.